The rows below give T cell receptor beta chains drawn from one sample of a study of vaccination and CD4 T cells after COVID-19. TCRdb passed the PCR reads through MiXCR, listing each CDR3 protein once. Here the sample spans approximately 14,000 distinct CDR3 sequences, 21% being singletons. Their antigen targets remain unknown. The source was CD4+ T cells from blood, cultured in vitro, collected before SARS-CoV-2 vaccination. The receptors were gathered from a human donor who received a COVID-19 vaccine. The conserved cysteine and the conserved F or W are not part of the CDR3 here. The size field is filled for only some rows; it gives once, few, many or a size class.

V: TRBV2
size: few
J: TRBJ1-1
length: 12
CDR3: ASMDGALGTEAF

V: TRBV24-1
size: NA
J: TRBJ2-7
length: 12
CDR3: ATPRGGGGSGQY

V: TRBV7-8
size: few
J: TRBJ1-4
length: 15
CDR3: ASSLEPPREANEKLF

V: TRBV10-1
size: few
J: TRBJ2-7
length: 11
CDR3: ASSDNLFYEQY

V: TRBV27
size: NA
J: TRBJ2-3
length: 13
CDR3: ASSFGLAGTDTQY

V: TRBV6-2/TRBV6-3
size: few
J: TRBJ1-1
length: 18
CDR3: ASSYSIIGPDDSTNTEAF

V: TRBV18
size: NA
J: TRBJ2-2
length: 15
CDR3: ASSPAAGGGGTGELF

V: TRBV20-1
size: few
J: TRBJ2-7
length: 9
CDR3: SAPDSYEQY

V: TRBV5-1
size: NA
J: TRBJ2-3
length: 14
CDR3: ASSPGLATSTDTQY

V: TRBV30
size: NA
J: TRBJ2-2
length: 13
CDR3: AWHSGGTLTGELF

V: TRBV6-1
size: few
J: TRBJ2-2
length: 13
CDR3: ASSGGTANTGELF

V: TRBV12-3/TRBV12-4
size: NA
J: TRBJ2-7
length: 15
CDR3: ASSSRPGLARTYEQY

V: TRBV5-1
size: few
J: TRBJ2-5
length: 11
CDR3: ASSLAGGKTQY

V: TRBV6-1
size: NA
J: TRBJ1-2
length: 12
CDR3: ASSETPIIYGYT

V: TRBV15
size: few
J: TRBJ1-5
length: 13
CDR3: ATSREKYSNQPQH

V: TRBV12-3/TRBV12-4
size: few
J: TRBJ1-1
length: 14
CDR3: ASSLGSGGEGTEAF

V: TRBV29-1
size: NA
J: TRBJ1-1
length: 10
CDR3: SVEEGGGEAF

V: TRBV19
size: NA
J: TRBJ1-1
length: 11
CDR3: TSSIDRGTEAF

V: TRBV5-1
size: NA
J: TRBJ1-1
length: 13
CDR3: ASSLVVSRGAEAF

V: TRBV20-1
size: few
J: TRBJ1-2
length: 13
CDR3: SARDKGARAYGYT

V: TRBV7-3
size: NA
J: TRBJ2-1
length: 13
CDR3: ASSLYGARAGEQF

V: TRBV28
size: NA
J: TRBJ1-5
length: 13
CDR3: ASARGQGLNQPQH

V: TRBV6-1
size: NA
J: TRBJ1-2
length: 12
CDR3: ASSGSRGGNGYT

V: TRBV5-1
size: once
J: TRBJ2-3
length: 13
CDR3: ASNVLALSTDTQY

V: TRBV29-1
size: NA
J: TRBJ1-1
length: 8
CDR3: SARDTEAF

V: TRBV10-2
size: NA
J: TRBJ1-5
length: 14
CDR3: ASSEFKGSSNQPQH

V: TRBV7-9
size: NA
J: TRBJ1-5
length: 13
CDR3: ASSLEGRGNQPQH

V: TRBV20-1
size: few
J: TRBJ2-5
length: 14
CDR3: SARRRWLADKETQY

V: TRBV7-9
size: few
J: TRBJ2-7
length: 12
CDR3: ASSFSQGSHEQY

V: TRBV10-3
size: NA
J: TRBJ2-7
length: 12
CDR3: AIRRSGGSYEQY

V: TRBV2
size: NA
J: TRBJ2-5
length: 14
CDR3: ASSEPSGAPQETQY

V: TRBV19
size: medium-sized
J: TRBJ1-1
length: 16
CDR3: ASTLTGGEIAISTEAF

V: TRBV4-1
size: once
J: TRBJ2-7
length: 12
CDR3: ASSQDQGLYEQY

V: TRBV30
size: few
J: TRBJ1-4
length: 12
CDR3: AWSVRGNNEKLF

V: TRBV21-1
size: NA
J: TRBJ2-7
length: 9
CDR3: ASRTGWGQY

V: TRBV19
size: medium-sized
J: TRBJ1-5
length: 15
CDR3: ASSLPVRGVGNQPQH

V: TRBV2
size: few
J: TRBJ1-3
length: 12
CDR3: ASSTTVSGNTIY

V: TRBV6-1
size: few
J: TRBJ2-7
length: 13
CDR3: ASSEQGNLAHEQY

V: TRBV4-1
size: few
J: TRBJ2-2
length: 14
CDR3: ASSQDGRPGTGELF

V: TRBV24-1
size: NA
J: TRBJ1-2
length: 13
CDR3: ATSDPDSRINGYT

V: TRBV10-2
size: NA
J: TRBJ2-7
length: 12
CDR3: ASSEAPIFYEQY

V: TRBV24-1
size: few
J: TRBJ1-3
length: 10
CDR3: ATSGVGNTIY

V: TRBV5-1
size: NA
J: TRBJ2-7
length: 13
CDR3: ASSPRSDRGNEQY

V: TRBV10-2
size: NA
J: TRBJ1-3
length: 12
CDR3: ATLDGSSGNTIY

V: TRBV19
size: few
J: TRBJ2-7
length: 11
CDR3: ASSQGLVYEQY

V: TRBV7-2
size: NA
J: TRBJ2-7
length: 13
CDR3: ASSLRQGGLYEQY

V: TRBV11-3
size: NA
J: TRBJ2-7
length: 11
CDR3: ASSLDRHYEQY

V: TRBV19
size: NA
J: TRBJ1-3
length: 12
CDR3: ASGPQGGGNTIY

V: TRBV6-5
size: NA
J: TRBJ2-5
length: 12
CDR3: ASSSQTAQETQY

V: TRBV11-3
size: few
J: TRBJ2-4
length: 14
CDR3: ASSLAGGLGKNIQY

V: TRBV2
size: NA
J: TRBJ2-7
length: 15
CDR3: ASSRLAGGPMTYEQY

V: TRBV12-3/TRBV12-4
size: once
J: TRBJ2-7
length: 13
CDR3: ASSLESGARYEQY

V: TRBV5-5
size: once
J: TRBJ1-5
length: 13
CDR3: ASSYRDRGDQPQH

V: TRBV4-1
size: NA
J: TRBJ2-1
length: 14
CDR3: ASSQDKGGTYNEQF